These 5 T cell receptor beta chains were sequenced from one sample in a study of blood T cell repertoires in COVID-19. Sequenced by immunoSEQ multiplex PCR; TCRdb stores in-frame clones only, minus some. The table lists 140,000 or so clones, roughly 80% of them singletons. Sequenced material: peripheral blood. The receptors shown here come from a human donor in a cohort sampled during active COVID-19.

V usage is TRBV6-2 or TRBV6-3 and J usage is TRBJ1-2; the match to TRBD1 covers 9 bases. The CDR3 runs to 15 residues. The V segment lost 1 base and the J segment 5 bases; nucleotides outside the gene matches: 5. CDR1 is MNHEY and CDR2 is SVGEGT in the germline V gene. CDR3 DNA: TGTGCCAGCAGTTACTTTTCGGGACAGGGATATGGCTACACCTTC. Its translation: CASSYFSGQGYGYTF.

The chain has TRBV5-1 and TRBJ2-3; TRBD1 might be the D (5 bases). CDR1 is SGHRS, CDR2 YFSETQ, per germline. The CDR3 extends over 14 amino acids. Trimming removed 0 bases at V and 1 base at J, with 6 bases between. The CDR3 reads CASSLGGGTDTQYF. In nucleotides, the CDR3 is TGCGCCAGCAGCTTGGGGGGCGGCACAGATACGCAGTATTTT.

The chain links TRBV9 to TRBJ2-7; D is uncertain. CDR1 is SGDLS and CDR2 is YYNGEE in the germline V gene. CDR3 size: 14 residues. Between the trimmed V and J ends, which lost 0 bases and 1 base, there was a span of 8 bases. This chain's CDR3 is CASSVGYESYEQYF. The CDR3 DNA reads TGTGCCAGCAGCGTAGGTTACGAGTCCTACGAGCAGTACTTC.

This sequence joins TRBV11-2 and TRBJ2-2, with a weak D call TRBD1 (6 bases). Germline V lookup: CDR1 SGHAT, CDR2 FQNNGV. Between the trimmed V and J ends, which lost 5 bases and 4 bases, there was a span of 14 bases. The CDR3 length is 15 residues. The CDR3 spells CASSVRDTLTGELFF. The CDR3 region has the DNA TGTGCCAGCAGCGTCCGGGACACCCTCACCGGGGAGCTGTTTTTT.

The J gene is TRBJ2-1, the V gene TRBV5-1; D might be TRBD2 (6 bases). This CDR3 has 12 amino acids. V was trimmed by 4 bases and J by 9 bases, leaving 11 bases between them. The germline V gene has CDR1 SGHRS and CDR2 YFSETQ. CDR3 coding DNA: TGCGCCAGCAGCCCGGGACTCACTGAGCAGTTCTTC. It yields the protein CASSPGLTEQFF.